The 17 T cell receptor beta chains below were found in one sample sequenced in a study of cytomegalovirus exposure and HLA in healthy donors. PCR amplification relied on 60 Vbeta primers (plus 13 Jbeta primers). TCRdb's table, derived via immunoSEQ multiplex PCR, lists solely in-frame clones and lacks some. Found here are 100,000 or so clones, approximately 70% of them singletons; the top ten hold less than 4.5%. The sequenced sample was PBMCs. The receptor set was obtained from a man aged 40-50 years in good health and CMV-seronegative.

The chain couples TRBV6-1 to TRBJ2-7; tentative D call: TRBD1 (7 bases). There are 16 residues in the CDR3. Trimming shortened V by 1 base and J by 2 bases, and 15 bases separated the two germline ends. Germline assignment: CDR1 MNHNS and CDR2 SASEGT. The CDR3 nucleotides read TGTGCCAGCAGTGAAGATGAGGGGGGACAGACCTACGAGCAGTACTTC. Translating it yields CASSEDEGGQTYEQYF.

The rearrangement joins TRBV9 to TRBJ1-1; perhaps TRBD1 as D (6 bases). CDR1 is SGDLS and CDR2 is YYNGEE in the germline V gene. The V gene lost 3 bases and the J gene lost 1 base, with 19 bases spanning the gap. The CDR3 has 17 amino acids. In DNA, the CDR3 is TGTGCCAGCAGCGGACTACAGGGTGCTAGAAAGAACACTGAAGCTTTCTTT. Protein sequence: CASSGLQGARKNTEAFF.

The rearrangement uses TRBV6-6 and TRBJ1-5; no firm D call. The germline V and J ends were trimmed by 2 bases and 0 bases, with 8 bases remaining between them. The CDR3 sequence is 15 residues long. Looked up from germline, CDR1 is MNHNY and CDR2 is SVGAGI (reference sequence). The CDR3 DNA sequence: TGTGCCAGCAGTTACGAGGAGACTAGCAATCAGCCCCAGCATTTT. Its translation: CASSYEETSNQPQHF.

The chain has TRBV29-1 and TRBJ2-5; TRBD2 aligns across 11 bases. CDR3 size: 15 residues. Germline loops: CDR1 SQVTM, CDR2 ANQGSEA. Trimming at V came to 6 bases and at J to 5 bases, leaving 11 bases not matched to a gene. The CDR3 loop is CSVFDSGGAGETQYF. CDR3 in DNA: TGCAGCGTCTTCGATAGCGGGGGGGCGGGGGAGACCCAGTACTTC.

This clone has only one observation. J is TRBJ1-3 and V is TRBV5-1; a possible D gene is TRBD1 (5 bases). Trimming removed 0 bases at V and 3 bases at J, with 7 bases between. CDR3 length: 14 amino acids. From germline, CDR1 is SGHRS and CDR2 YFSETQ. CDR3 nucleotide sequence: TGCGCCAGCAGCTTGGAAGGGGATGGAAACACCATATATTTT. Its translation: CASSLEGDGNTIYF.

The chain recombines TRBV30 with TRBJ1-5; 8 bases are a match to TRBD1. Germline V gives CDR1 GTSNPN, CDR2 SVGIG (reference sequence). The junction had 8 bases not matched to a gene; V was cut back by 0 bases and J by 7 bases. This CDR3 contains 15 residues. DNA for the CDR3: TGTGCCTGGAGTGTGGAAACAGGGGGTGGGCAGCCCCAGCATTTT. As protein: CAWSVETGGGQPQHF. Full variable domain (outside the CDR3, taken from reference TRBV30 and TRBJ1-5): SQTIHQWPATLVQPVGSPLSLECTVEGTSNPNLYWYRQAAGRGLQLLFYSVGIGQISSEVPQNLSASRPQDRQFILSSKKLLLSDSGFYLCAWSVETGGGQPQHFGDGTRLSIL.

The chain couples TRBV5-1 to TRBJ2-5; weak D call: TRBD2 (5 bases). The V gene lost 2 bases and the J gene lost 5 bases, with 13 bases spanning the gap. The CDR3 sequence is 14 residues long. The germline CDR1 and CDR2 sequences are SGHRS and YFSETQ. CDR3 amino acids: CASSFRGPSETQYF. Here the CDR3 DNA reads TGCGCCAGCAGCTTCCGGGGTCCGTCGGAGACCCAGTACTTC.

The chain is built from TRBV6-1 and TRBJ1-3; TRBD1 matches at 7 bases. The CDR3 totals 14 residues. Germline lookup yields CDR1 MNHNS and CDR2 SASEGT. With V trimmed by 5 bases and J by 3 bases, 4 bases remained unmatched. The CDR3 DNA is TGTGCCAGCAGTAACAGGGGAGGTGGAAACACCATATATTTT. Protein: CASSNRGGGNTIYF.

The chain is built from TRBV4-3 and TRBJ2-2; perhaps TRBD2 as D (6 bases). Germline V gene sequence: CDR1 LGHNA, CDR2 YSLEER. V lost 0 bases to trimming and J lost 3 bases, with 14 bases between them. There are 17 residues in the CDR3. CDR3 residues: CASSQDPGGRDTGELFF. The CDR3 DNA follows: TGCGCCAGCAGCCAAGATCCAGGAGGGCGGGACACCGGGGAGCTGTTTTTT.

The rearrangement joins TRBV5-1 to TRBJ1-4, with D uncertain. This CDR3 is 15 amino acids long. Germline V CDR1 and CDR2: SGHRS, YFSETQ. The V end lost 0 bases, the J end lost 8 bases, and 14 bases lay between the germline ends. The CDR3 reads CASSLAGTREEKLFF. CDR3 coding DNA: TGCGCCAGCAGCTTGGCGGGCACTAGAGAGGAAAAACTGTTTTTT. The full variable domain, completed using reference TRBV5-1 and TRBJ1-4, is KAGVTQTPRYLIKTRGQQVTLSCSPISGHRSVSWYQQTPGQGLQFLFEYFSETQRNKGNFPGRFSGRQFSNSRSEMNVSTLELGDSALYLCASSLAGTREEKLFFGSGTQLSVL.

The CDR3 nucleotides are TGTGCCAGCAGCACCAGGACAGGTCACAATGAGCAGTTCTTC. This gives the protein CASSTRTGHNEQFF. The J gene is TRBJ2-1, the V gene TRBV2; 7 bases fit TRBD1. This CDR3 has 14 amino acids. Germline CDR1 SNHLY, CDR2 FYNNEI. V lost 6 bases to trimming and J lost 5 bases; unmatched junction nucleotides: 7.

The chain couples TRBV19 to TRBJ2-1; D not certain. V lost 3 bases to trimming and J lost 2 bases, with 5 bases between them. Germline CDR1 LNHDA, CDR2 SQIVND (reference sequence). The CDR3 contains 13 residues. The CDR3 DNA reads TGTGCCAGTAGTATCACTACCTACAATGAGCAGTTCTTC. Its translation: CASSITTYNEQFF.

This clone was recorded only once. CDR3 DNA sequence: TGTGCCAGCATGTCGGGGGGGTACAATGAGCAGTTCTTC. It is translated as CASMSGGYNEQFF. V is TRBV27 and J is TRBJ2-1; 8 bases match TRBD2. Germline CDR1 MNHEY, CDR2 SMNVEV (reference sequence). V lost 7 bases, J lost 4 bases, and 3 bases stayed unmatched. The CDR3 spans 13 residues.

The J gene is TRBJ1-5, the V gene TRBV18; 9 positions agree with TRBD1. With V trimmed by 3 bases and J by 2 bases, 2 bases remained unmatched. The CDR3 runs to 15 residues. Germline-derived CDR1 and CDR2 are KGHSH and LQKENI. The CDR3, as DNA: TGTGCCAGCTCACCGAGGACAGGGGGCAATCAGCCCCAGCATTTT. This translates into CASSPRTGGNQPQHF.

In its sample, this clone was seen once. The chain is built from TRBV4-3 and TRBJ1-1; no definite D call. The germline V gene encodes CDR1 LGHNA and CDR2 YSLEER. This CDR3 region has 17 residues. Trimming left V 1 base short and J 3 bases short, with 18 bases between. CDR3 region: CASSQGAQSPADTEAFF. The CDR3 DNA reads TGCGCCAGCAGCCAAGGAGCCCAGAGCCCAGCGGACACTGAAGCTTTCTTT.

The chain uses TRBV27 and TRBJ2-7; D not certain. The CDR3 is made up of 13 amino acids. Looked up from germline, CDR1 is MNHEY and CDR2 is SMNVEV (reference sequence). The V and J ends lost 1 base and 3 bases respectively, with 7 bases between them. CDR3 nucleotide sequence: TGTGCCAGCAGTTTATTTTCGGGCTACGAGCAGTACTTC. It yields the protein CASSLFSGYEQYF.

The gene calls are TRBV4-2 and TRBJ2-1; 7 bases line up with TRBD1. This CDR3 has 16 residues. The ends lost 0 bases at V and 8 bases at J; junction bases unmatched: 10. CDR1 is LGHNA, CDR2 YNFKEQ, per germline. CDR3 nucleotide sequence: TGTGCCAGCAGCCAAGATCGACAGGGAGTTGGGGATGAGCAGTTCTTC. The encoded protein is CASSQDRQGVGDEQFF.